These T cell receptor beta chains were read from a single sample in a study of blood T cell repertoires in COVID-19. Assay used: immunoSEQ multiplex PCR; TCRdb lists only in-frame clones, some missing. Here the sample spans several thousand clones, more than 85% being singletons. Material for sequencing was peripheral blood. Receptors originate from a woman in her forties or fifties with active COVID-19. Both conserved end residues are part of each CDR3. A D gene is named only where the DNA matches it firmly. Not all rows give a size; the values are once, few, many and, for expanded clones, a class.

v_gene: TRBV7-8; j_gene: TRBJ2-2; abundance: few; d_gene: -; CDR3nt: TGTGCCAGCAGCCCTTACACCGGGGAGCTGTTTTTT; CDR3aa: CASSPYTGELFF
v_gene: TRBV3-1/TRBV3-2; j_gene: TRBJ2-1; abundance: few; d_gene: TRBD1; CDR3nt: TGTGCCAGCAGCCCGGCGGACAGGGGTTACAATGAGCAGTTCTTC; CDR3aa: CASSPADRGYNEQFF
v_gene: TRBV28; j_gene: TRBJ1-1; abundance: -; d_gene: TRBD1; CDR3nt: TGTGCCAGCAGTCCCCCCATAGGGGGCCCCACTGAAGCTTTCTTT; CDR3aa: CASSPPIGGPTEAFF
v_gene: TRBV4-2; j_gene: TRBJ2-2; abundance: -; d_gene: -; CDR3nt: TGTGCCAGCAGCCAAGATACAGGGTCAGGCGGGGAGCTGTTTTTT; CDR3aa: CASSQDTGSGGELFF
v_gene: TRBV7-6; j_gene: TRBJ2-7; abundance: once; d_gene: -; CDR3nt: TGTGCCAGCAGCTTAGGGGGGGTACTCTCCTACGAGCAGTACTTC; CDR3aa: CASSLGGVLSYEQYF
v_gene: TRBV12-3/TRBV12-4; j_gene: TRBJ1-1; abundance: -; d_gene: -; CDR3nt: TGTGCCAGCAGTTCCCATCCGGACACTGAAGCTTTCTTT; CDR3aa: CASSSHPDTEAFF
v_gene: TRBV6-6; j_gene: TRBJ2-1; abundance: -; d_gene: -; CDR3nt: TGTGCCAGCAGTTCGGTGGAGAGCTCCTACAATGAGCAGTTCTTC; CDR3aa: CASSSVESSYNEQFF
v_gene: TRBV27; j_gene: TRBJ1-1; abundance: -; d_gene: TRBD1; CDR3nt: TGTGCCAGCAGTCCCCGGACAGGGTGGGACACTGAAGCTTTCTTT; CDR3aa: CASSPRTGWDTEAFF
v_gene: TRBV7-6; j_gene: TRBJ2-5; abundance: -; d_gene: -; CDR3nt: TGTGCCAGCAGCTTACTCCCCCTGGGGGGGCCACTTTCATCGGACCAAGAGACCCAGTACTTC; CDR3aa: CASSLLPLGGPLSSDQETQYF
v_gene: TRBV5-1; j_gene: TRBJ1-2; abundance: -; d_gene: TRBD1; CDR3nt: TGCGCCAGCAGCCCCACGGGGGGGACAGGGAACGGCTACACCTTC; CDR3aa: CASSPTGGTGNGYTF
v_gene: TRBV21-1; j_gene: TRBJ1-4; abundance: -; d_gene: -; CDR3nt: TGTGCCAGCAGCAAAAGGGAGGGGGGTGGTAGTGAAAAACTGTTTTTT; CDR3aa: CASSKREGGGSEKLFF
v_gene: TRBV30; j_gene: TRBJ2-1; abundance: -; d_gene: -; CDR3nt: TGTGCCTGGAATGGGCATGAGCAGTTCTTC; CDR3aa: CAWNGHEQFF
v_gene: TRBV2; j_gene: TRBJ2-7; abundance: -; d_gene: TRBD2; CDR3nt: TGTGCCACCACCCGAACGACTAGCGGGAGCGACGAGCAGTACTTC; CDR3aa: CATTRTTSGSDEQYF
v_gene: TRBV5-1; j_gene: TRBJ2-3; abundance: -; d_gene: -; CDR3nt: TGCGCCAGCCTAGCCCCTAATGAGGATACGCAGTATTTT; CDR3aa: CASLAPNEDTQYF
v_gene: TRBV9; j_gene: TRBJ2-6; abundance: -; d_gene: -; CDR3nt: TGTGCCAGCAGGTCAACAGGGACTGGGGCCAACGTCCTGACTTTC; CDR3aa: CASRSTGTGANVLTF
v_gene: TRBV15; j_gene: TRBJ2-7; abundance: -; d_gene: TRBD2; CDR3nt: TGTGCCACCAGCAGAGGACTAGCGGGATCCTACGAGCAGTACTTC; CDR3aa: CATSRGLAGSYEQYF
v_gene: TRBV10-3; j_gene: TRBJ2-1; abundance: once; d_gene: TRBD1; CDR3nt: TGTGCCATCAGTGAGCGGGGACAGGAAAACAATGAGCAGTTCTTC; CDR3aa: CAISERGQENNEQFF
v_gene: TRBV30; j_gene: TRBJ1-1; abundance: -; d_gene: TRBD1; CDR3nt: TGTGCCTGGTCCGTGACAGGGGCGGACACTGAAGCTTTCTTT; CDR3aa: CAWSVTGADTEAFF
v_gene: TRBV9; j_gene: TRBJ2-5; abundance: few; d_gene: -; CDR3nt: TGTGCCAGCAGCCTTAGCGACGGTGGAGAGACCCAGTACTTC; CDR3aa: CASSLSDGGETQYF
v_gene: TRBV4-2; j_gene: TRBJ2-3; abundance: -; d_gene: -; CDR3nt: TGTGCCAGCAGCCAAGGGCTCAGGGTCACAGATACGCAGTATTTT; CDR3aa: CASSQGLRVTDTQYF
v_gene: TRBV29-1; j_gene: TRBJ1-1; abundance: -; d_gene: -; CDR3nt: TGCAGCGTGGTAAACAGGATGAACACTGAAGCTTTCTTT; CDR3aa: CSVVNRMNTEAFF
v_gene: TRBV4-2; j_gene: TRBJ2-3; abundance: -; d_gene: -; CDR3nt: TGTGCCAGCAGCCCCTCCGTCGGACGGGACACAGATACGCAGTATTTT; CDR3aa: CASSPSVGRDTDTQYF
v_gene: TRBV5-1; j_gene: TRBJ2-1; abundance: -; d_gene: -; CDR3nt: TGCGCCAGCAGCTTGGCCCCTACGCGGCAGGGTAGTAATGAGCAGTTCTTC; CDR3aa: CASSLAPTRQGSNEQFF
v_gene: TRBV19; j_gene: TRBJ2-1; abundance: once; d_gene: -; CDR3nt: TGTGCCAGTAGTAAGAAGGTGGACGCGGGCAATGAGCAGTTCTTC; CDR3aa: CASSKKVDAGNEQFF
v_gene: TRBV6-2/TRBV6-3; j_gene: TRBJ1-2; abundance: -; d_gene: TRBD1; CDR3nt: TGTGCCAGCAGTTACTCGACAGGGCTTACCTATGGCTACACCTTC; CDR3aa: CASSYSTGLTYGYTF
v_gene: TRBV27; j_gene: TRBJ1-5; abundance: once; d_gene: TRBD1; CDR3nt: TGTGCCAGCAGTTTCCAGGGGGCGCGCCGTCAGCCCCAGCATTTT; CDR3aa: CASSFQGARRQPQHF
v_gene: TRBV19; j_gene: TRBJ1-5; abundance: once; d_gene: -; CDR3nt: TGTGCCAGTAGTAAGGGGCAGGGCGGCAATCAGCCCCAGCATTTT; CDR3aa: CASSKGQGGNQPQHF
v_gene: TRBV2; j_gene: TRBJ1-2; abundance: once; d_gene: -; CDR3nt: TGTGCCAGCAGTGAAGCGTGGGAGAGCTTGGTACGGAACTATGGCTACACCTTC; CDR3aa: CASSEAWESLVRNYGYTF
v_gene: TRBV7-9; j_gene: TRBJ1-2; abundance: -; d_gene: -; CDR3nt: TGTGCCAGCAGCCTGGAGGGTGTTCAGGGCTGGGGCTACACCTTC; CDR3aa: CASSLEGVQGWGYTF
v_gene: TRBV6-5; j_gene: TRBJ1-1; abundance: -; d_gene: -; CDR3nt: TGTGCCAGCAGACCACCAGGAATTACTGAAGCTTTCTTT; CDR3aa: CASRPPGITEAFF
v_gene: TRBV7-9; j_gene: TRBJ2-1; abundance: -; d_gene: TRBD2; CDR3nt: TGTGCCAGCAGCACACGGACTAGCGGCCCTTCCTACAATGAGCAGTTCTTC; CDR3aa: CASSTRTSGPSYNEQFF
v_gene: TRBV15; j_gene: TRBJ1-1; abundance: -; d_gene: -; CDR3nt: TGTGCCACCAGCAGAGATCTCGTCTCTGAAGCTTTCTTT; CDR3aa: CATSRDLVSEAFF
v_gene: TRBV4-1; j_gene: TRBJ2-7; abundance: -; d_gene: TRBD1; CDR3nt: TGCGCCAGCAGCCAAGGGGACAGCCCCGTCTACGAGCAGTACTTC; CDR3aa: CASSQGDSPVYEQYF
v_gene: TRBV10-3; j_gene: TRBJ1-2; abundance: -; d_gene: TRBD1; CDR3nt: TGTGCCATCAGTCCCCTGGGACAGGAGTACTATGGCTACACCTTC; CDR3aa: CAISPLGQEYYGYTF
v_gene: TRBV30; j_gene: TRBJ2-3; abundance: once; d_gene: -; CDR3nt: TGTGCCGTAACAGATACGCAGTATTTT; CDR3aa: CAVTDTQYF
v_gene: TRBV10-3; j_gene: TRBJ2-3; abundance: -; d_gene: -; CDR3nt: TGTGCCATCACATGGGGGGTCACAGATACGCAGTATTTT; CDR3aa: CAITWGVTDTQYF
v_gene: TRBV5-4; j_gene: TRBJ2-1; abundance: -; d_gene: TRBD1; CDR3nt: TGTGCCAGCAGCTTAGGACAGGGGGCCTACAATGAGCAGTTCTTC; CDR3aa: CASSLGQGAYNEQFF
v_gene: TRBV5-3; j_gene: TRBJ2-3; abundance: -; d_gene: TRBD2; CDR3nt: TGTGCCAGAACCCCGATCCGGACTAGCGGGAGAGATACGCAGTATTTT; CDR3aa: CARTPIRTSGRDTQYF
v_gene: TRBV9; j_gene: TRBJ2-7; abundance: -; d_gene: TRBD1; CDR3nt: TGTGCCAGCAGCGCTTCAAGGGACAGACTCAGGGATCGGTACTTC; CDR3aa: CASSASRDRLRDRYF
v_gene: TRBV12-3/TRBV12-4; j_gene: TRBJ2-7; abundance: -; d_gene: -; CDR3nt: TGTGCCAGCAGCCTGGGTGGGCACGAGCAGTACTTC; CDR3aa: CASSLGGHEQYF
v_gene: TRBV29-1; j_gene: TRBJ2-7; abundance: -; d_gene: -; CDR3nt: TGCAGCGTCCGGACAGTTTCCTACGAGCAGTACTTC; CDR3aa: CSVRTVSYEQYF
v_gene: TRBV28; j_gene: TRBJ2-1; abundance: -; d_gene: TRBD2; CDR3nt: TGTGCCAGCAGGAGAGGACTAGCGTCATATGAGCAGTTCTTC; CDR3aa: CASRRGLASYEQFF
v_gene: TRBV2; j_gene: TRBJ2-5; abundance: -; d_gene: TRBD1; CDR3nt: TGTGCCAGCAGTGGGACAGGGGAAGGGACCCAGTACTTC; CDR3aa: CASSGTGEGTQYF
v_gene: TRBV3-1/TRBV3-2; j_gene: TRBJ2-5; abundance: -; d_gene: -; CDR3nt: TGTGCCAGCAGCCAAGGGTCGCCTAGTAAGAAGACCCAGTACTTC; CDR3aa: CASSQGSPSKKTQYF
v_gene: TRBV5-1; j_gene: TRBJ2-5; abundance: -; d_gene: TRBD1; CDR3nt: TGCGCCAGCAGCTTGATAGGGACAGGCAAAGAGACCCAGTACTTC; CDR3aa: CASSLIGTGKETQYF
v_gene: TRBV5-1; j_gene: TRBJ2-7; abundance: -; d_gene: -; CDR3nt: TGCGCCAGCAGCTTGGGCGAGGCCGCCTACGAGCAGTACTTC; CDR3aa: CASSLGEAAYEQYF
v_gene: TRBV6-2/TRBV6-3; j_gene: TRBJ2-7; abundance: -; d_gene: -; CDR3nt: TGTGCCAGCAGTCACAGGGACTACGAGCAGTACTTC; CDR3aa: CASSHRDYEQYF
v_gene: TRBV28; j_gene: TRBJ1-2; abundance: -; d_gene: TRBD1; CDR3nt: TGTGCCAGCAGTGACCCTCCGGGACAGAACTATGGCTACACCTTC; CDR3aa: CASSDPPGQNYGYTF
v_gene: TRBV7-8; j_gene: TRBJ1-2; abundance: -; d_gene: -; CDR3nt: TGTGCCAGCAGCCAAGAGGTGTCTGGCTACACCTTC; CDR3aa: CASSQEVSGYTF
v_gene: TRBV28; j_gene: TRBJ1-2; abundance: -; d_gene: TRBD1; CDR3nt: TGTGCCAGCAGTTTAGCCCCCAGGGGGGGCTACACCTTC; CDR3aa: CASSLAPRGGYTF
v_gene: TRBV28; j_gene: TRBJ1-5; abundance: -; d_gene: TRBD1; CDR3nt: TGTGCCAGCAGGCCCTCAGGGGGCCGCAATCAGCCCCAGCATTTT; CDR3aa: CASRPSGGRNQPQHF
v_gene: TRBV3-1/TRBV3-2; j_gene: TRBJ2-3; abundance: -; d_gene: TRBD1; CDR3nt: TGTGCCAGCAGCCCATGGGACAGGAGCACAGATACGCAGTATTTT; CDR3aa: CASSPWDRSTDTQYF
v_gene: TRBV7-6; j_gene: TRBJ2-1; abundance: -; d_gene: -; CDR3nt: TGTGCCAGCAGCTTAGAATTCGGGGTCCCCTACAATGAGCAGTTCTTC; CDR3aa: CASSLEFGVPYNEQFF